This T cell receptor (beta chain) came from a study of T cells in Graves' hyperthyroidism and ophthalmopathy. Newly diagnosed hyperthyroidism patients aged 18 to 65 years had disease lasting under 2 months. This clonotype was detected ten times or more. Template material for amplifying TCR beta CDR3 regions consisted of RNA transcripts. Primed by the HTBI set, a first-round RT-PCR was run on the TCR CDR3. TCRdb reprocessed the multiplex PCR reads via MiXCR and lists one record per CDR3 protein. This sample yields about 360,000 distinct CDR3 sequences, of which about 13% are seen a single time; less than 25% belongs to the top ten. CDR3 size: 15 residues. Germline assignment: CDR1 SGHKS and CDR2 YYEKEE (reference sequence). Trimming cost V 2 bases and J 0 bases, with 11 bases left between them.

The sequencing sample was made of blood. This sequence was found in a young man with Graves' hyperthyroidism that later progressed to Graves' ophthalmopathy. The J gene is TRBJ1-1, the V gene TRBV5-5, with D perhaps matching TRBD1 (6 bases). The CDR3 coding sequence is TGTGCCAGCAGCTTCGGTGGACAGTTGAACACTGAAGCTTTCTTT. It specifies CASSFGGQLNTEAFF. Looking up the rest from reference TRBV5-5 and TRBJ1-1 gives the full variable domain: DAGVTQSPTHLIKTRGQQVTLRCSPISGHKSVSWYQQVLGQGPQFIFQYYEKEERGRGNFPDRFSARQFPNYSSELNVNALLLGDSALYLCASSFGGQLNTEAFFGQGTRLTVV.